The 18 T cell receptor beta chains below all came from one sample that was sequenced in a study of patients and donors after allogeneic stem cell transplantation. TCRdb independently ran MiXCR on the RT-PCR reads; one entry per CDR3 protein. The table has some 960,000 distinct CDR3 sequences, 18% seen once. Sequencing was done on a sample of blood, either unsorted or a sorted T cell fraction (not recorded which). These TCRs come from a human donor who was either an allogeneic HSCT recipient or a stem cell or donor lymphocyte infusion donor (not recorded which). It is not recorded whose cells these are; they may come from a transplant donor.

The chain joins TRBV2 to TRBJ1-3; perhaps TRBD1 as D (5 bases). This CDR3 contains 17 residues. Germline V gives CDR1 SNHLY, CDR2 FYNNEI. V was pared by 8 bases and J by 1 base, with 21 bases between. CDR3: CASEWGRRGPSGNTIYF. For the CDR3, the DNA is TGTGCCAGCGAGTGGGGCCGTCGTGGTCCTTCTGGAAACACCATATATTTT.

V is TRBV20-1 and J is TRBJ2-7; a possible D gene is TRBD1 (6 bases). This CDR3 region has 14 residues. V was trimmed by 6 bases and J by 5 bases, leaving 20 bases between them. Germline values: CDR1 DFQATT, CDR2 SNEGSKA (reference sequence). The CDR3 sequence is CSAPNRVVPHEQYF. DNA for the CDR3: TGCAGTGCCCCCAACAGGGTGGTTCCCCACGAGCAGTACTTC.

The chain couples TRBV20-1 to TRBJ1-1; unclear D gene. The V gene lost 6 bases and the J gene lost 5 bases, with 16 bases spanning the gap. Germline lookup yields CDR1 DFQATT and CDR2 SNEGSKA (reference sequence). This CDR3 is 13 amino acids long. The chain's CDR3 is CSAHFRGETEAFF. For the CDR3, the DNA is TGCAGTGCCCACTTTCGGGGAGAGACTGAAGCTTTCTTT.

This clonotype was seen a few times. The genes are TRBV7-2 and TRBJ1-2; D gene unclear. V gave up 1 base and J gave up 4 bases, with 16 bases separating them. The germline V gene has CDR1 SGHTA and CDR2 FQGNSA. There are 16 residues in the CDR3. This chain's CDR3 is CASSLGLAGSGYGYTF. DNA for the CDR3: TGTGCCAGCAGCTTAGGACTAGCGGGGTCTGGCTATGGCTACACCTTC.

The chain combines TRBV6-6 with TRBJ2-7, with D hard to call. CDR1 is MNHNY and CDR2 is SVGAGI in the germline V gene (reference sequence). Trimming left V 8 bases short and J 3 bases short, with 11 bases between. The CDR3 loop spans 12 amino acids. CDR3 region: CASGSGGYEQYF. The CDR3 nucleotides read TGTGCCAGCGGGTCCGGTGGCTACGAGCAGTACTTC.

DNA of the CDR3: TGTGCCAGCAGTACCGCAAGACTAGGACCCTACAATGAGCAGTTCTTC. It translates to CASSTARLGPYNEQFF. This chain uses TRBV6-2 or TRBV6-3 with TRBJ2-1; TRBD2 is a possible D gene (6 bases). Germline CDR1 reads MNHEY; CDR2 reads SVGEGT. The CDR3 sequence is 16 residues long. V gave up 5 bases and J gave up 2 bases, with 16 bases separating them.

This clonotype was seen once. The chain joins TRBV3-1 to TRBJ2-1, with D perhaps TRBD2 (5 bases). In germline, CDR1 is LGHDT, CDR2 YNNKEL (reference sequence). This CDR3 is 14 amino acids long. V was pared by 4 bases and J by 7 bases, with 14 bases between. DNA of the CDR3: TGTGCCAGCAGCCGTGGAGGACTTGGAAATGAGCAGTTCTTC. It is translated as CASSRGGLGNEQFF.

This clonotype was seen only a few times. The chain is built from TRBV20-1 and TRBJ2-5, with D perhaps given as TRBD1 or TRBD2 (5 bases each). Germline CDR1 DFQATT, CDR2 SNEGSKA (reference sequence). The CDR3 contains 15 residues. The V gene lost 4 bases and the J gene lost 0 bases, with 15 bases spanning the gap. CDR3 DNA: TGCAGTGCTATAGGGACCTACAGGTACCAAGAGACCCAGTACTTC. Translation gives CSAIGTYRYQETQYF.

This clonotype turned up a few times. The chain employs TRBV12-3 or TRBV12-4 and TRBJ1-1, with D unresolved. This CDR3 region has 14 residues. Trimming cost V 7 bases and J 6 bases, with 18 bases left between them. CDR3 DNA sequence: TGTGCCAGCACTCCCCCTCAATTTAAGGCTGAAGCTTTCTTT. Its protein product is CASTPPQFKAEAFF.

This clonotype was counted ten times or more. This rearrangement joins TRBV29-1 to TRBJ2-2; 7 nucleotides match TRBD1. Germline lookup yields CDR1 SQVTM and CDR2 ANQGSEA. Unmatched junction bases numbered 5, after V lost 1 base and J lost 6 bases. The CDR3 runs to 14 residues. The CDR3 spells CSVEGTGVPGELFF. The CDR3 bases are TGCAGCGTTGAAGGCACAGGGGTACCCGGGGAGCTGTTTTTT.

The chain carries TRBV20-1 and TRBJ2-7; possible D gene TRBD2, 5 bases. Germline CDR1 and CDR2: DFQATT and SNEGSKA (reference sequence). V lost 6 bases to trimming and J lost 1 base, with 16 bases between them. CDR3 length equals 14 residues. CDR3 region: CSAPHKTNSYEQYF. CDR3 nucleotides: TGCAGTGCCCCTCACAAGACTAATTCCTACGAGCAGTACTTC.

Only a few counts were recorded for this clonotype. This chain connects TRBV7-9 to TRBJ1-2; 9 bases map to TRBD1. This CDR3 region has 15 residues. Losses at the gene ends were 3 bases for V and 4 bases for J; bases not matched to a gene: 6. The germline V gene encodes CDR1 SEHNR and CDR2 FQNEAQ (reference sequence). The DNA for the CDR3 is TGTGCCAGCAGCTTCTGGGACAGGGAGACCTATGGCTACACCTTC. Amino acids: CASSFWDRETYGYTF.

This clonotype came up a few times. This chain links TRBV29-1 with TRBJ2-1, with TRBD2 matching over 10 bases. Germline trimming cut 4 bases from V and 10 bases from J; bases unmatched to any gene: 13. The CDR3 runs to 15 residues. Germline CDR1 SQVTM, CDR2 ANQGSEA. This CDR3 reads CSVVVREREGREQFF. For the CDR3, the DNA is TGCAGCGTTGTCGTCCGGGAGCGGGAGGGCCGGGAGCAGTTCTTC.

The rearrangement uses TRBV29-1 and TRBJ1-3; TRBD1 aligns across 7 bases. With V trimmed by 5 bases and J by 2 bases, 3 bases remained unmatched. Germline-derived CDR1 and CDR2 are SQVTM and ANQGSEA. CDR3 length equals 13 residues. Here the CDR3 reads CSVRQGPGNTIYF. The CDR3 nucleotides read TGCAGCGTTCGACAGGGTCCTGGAAACACCATATATTTT.

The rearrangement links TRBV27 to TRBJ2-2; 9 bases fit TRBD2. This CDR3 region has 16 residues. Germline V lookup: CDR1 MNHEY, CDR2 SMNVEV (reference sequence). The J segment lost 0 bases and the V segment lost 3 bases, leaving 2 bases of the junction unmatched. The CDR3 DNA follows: TGTGCCAGCAGTTTCGTAGCGGGGGCGAACACCGGGGAGCTGTTTTTT. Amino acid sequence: CASSFVAGANTGELFF.

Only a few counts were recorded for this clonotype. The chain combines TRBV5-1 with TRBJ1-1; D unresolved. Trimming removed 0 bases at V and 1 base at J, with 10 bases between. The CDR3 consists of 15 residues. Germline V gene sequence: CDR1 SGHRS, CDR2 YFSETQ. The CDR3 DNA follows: TGCGCCAGCAGCTTGGACCCGACAAGGAACACTGAAGCTTTCTTT. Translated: CASSLDPTRNTEAFF. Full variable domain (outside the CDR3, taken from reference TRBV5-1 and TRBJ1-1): KAGVTQTPRYLIKTRGQQVTLSCSPISGHRSVSWYQQTPGQGLQFLFEYFSETQRNKGNFPGRFSGRQFSNSRSEMNVSTLELGDSALYLCASSLDPTRNTEAFFGQGTRLTVV.

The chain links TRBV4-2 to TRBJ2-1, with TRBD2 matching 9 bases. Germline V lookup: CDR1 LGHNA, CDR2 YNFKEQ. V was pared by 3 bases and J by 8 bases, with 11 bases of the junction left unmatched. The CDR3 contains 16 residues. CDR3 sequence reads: CASSHRRAGGPDEQFF. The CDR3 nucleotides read TGTGCCAGCAGCCACCGCCGGGCGGGGGGGCCGGATGAGCAGTTCTTC.

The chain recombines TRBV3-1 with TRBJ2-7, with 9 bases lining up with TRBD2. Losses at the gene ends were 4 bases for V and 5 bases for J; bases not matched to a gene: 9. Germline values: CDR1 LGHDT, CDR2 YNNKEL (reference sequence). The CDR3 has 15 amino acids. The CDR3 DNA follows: TGTGCCAGCAGCCGAATAGCGGGAGCTCACCACGAGCAGTACTTC. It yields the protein CASSRIAGAHHEQYF.